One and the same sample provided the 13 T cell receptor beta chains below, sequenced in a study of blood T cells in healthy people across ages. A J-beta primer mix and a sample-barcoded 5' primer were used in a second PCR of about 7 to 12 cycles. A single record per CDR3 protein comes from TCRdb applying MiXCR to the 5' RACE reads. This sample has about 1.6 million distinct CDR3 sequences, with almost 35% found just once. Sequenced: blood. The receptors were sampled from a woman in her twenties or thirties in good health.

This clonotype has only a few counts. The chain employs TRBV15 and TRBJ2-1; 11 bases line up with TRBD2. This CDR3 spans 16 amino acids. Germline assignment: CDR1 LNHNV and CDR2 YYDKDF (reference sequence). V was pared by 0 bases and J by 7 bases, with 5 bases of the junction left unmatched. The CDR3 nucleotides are TGTGCCACCAGCAGAGATCTCACTAGCGGGAGTAATGAGCAGTTCTTC. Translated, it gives CATSRDLTSGSNEQFF.

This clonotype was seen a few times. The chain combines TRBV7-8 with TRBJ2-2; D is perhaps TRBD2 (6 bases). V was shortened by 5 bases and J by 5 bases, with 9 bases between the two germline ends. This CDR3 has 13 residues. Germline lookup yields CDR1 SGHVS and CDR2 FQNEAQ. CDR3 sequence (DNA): TGTGCCAGCAGCATACGGGAGACCGGGGAGCTGTTTTTT. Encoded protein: CASSIRETGELFF.

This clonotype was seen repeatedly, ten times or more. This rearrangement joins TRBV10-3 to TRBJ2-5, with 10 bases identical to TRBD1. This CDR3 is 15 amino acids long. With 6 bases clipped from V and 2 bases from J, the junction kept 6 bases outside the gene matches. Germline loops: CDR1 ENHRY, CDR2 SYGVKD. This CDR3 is CAISAGQGTQETQYF. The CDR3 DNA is TGTGCCATCAGCGCGGGACAGGGGACTCAAGAGACCCAGTACTTC.

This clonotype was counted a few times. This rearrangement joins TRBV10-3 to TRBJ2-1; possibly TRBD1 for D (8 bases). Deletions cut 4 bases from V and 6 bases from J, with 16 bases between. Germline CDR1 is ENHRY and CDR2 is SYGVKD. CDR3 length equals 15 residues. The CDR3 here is CAISGLQGGTNEQFF. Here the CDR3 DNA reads TGTGCCATCAGTGGGCTACAGGGGGGGACCAATGAGCAGTTCTTC.

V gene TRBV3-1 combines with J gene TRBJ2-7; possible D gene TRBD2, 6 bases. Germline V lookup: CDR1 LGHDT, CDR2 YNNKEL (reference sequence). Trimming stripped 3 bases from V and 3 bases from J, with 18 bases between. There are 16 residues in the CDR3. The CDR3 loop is CASSQDPADYIYEQYF. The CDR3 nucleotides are TGTGCCAGCAGCCAGGACCCAGCGGACTACATCTACGAGCAGTACTTC.

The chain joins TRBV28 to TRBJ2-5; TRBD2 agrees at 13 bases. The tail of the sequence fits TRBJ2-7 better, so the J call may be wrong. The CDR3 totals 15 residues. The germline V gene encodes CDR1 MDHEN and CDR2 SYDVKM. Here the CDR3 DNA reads TGTGCCAGCAGTTGGACTAGCGGGAGTGGGTACGAGCAGTACTTC. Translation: CASSWTSGSGYEQYF.

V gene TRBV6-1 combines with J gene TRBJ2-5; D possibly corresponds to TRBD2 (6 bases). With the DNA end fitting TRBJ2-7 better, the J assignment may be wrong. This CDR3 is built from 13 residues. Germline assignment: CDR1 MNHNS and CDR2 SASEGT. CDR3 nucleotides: TGTGCCAGCAGCCGGGGGTTGAACTACGAGCAGTACTTC. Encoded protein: CASSRGLNYEQYF.

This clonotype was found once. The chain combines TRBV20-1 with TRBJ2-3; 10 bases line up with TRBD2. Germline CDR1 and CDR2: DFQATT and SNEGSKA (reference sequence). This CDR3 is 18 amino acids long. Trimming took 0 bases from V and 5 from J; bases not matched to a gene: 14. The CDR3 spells CSARDVTGLAGAGDTQYF. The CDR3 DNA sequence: TGCAGTGCTAGAGATGTTACTGGGCTAGCGGGGGCCGGAGATACGCAGTATTTT.

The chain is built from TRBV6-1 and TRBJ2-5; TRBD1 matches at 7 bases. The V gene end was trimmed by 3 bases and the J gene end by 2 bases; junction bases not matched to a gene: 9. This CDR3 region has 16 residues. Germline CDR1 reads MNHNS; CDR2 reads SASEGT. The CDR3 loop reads CASSDWAGGKQETQYF. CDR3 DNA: TGTGCCAGCAGTGATTGGGCAGGGGGAAAACAAGAGACCCAGTACTTC.

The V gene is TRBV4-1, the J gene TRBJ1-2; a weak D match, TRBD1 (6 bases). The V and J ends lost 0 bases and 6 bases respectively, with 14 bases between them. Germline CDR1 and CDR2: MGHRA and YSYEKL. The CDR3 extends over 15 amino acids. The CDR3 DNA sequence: TGCGCCAGCAGCCAAGACATACAGGGCTCCAATGGCTACACCTTC. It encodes CASSQDIQGSNGYTF.

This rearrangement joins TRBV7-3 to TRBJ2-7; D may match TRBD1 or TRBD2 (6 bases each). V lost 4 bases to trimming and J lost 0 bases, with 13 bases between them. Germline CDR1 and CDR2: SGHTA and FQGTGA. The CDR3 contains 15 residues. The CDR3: CASSSQAGHSYEQYF. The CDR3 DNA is TGTGCCAGCAGCTCGCAGGCGGGACACTCCTACGAGCAGTACTTC.

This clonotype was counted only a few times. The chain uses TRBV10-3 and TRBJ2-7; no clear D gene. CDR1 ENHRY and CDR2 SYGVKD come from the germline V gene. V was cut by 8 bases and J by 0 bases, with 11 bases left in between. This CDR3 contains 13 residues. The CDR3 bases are TGTGCCATCGCTGGGGTGAACTCCTACGAGCAGTACTTC. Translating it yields CAIAGVNSYEQYF.

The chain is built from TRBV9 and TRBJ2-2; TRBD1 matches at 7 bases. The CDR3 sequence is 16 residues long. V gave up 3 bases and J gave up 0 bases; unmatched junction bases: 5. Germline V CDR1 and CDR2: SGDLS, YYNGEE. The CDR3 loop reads CASSARQGTNTGELFF. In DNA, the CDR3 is TGTGCCAGCAGCGCCCGACAGGGAACGAACACCGGGGAGCTGTTTTTT.